This TCR beta chain emerged from a study of beta chain features in type 1 diabetes. Whole-study context: Age, gender, cell numbers and subset yield matched between patients and controls.

The isolated RNA, all of it, was reverse transcribed, so expressed TCRB transcripts were what got sequenced. Naive, central memory and regulatory T cell samples averaged roughly 3.6 million reads. Data came from immunoSEQ multiplex PCR; TCRdb stores just in-frame clones and leaves some out. In the table there are roughly 400,000 clones, roughly 15% of which are singletons. With 7 bases removed from V and 1 base from J, the gap between germline ends came to 13 bases. Germline V CDR1 and CDR2: MNHNY, SVGAGI (reference sequence). The CDR3 consists of 15 residues. Central memory, naive, regulatory and stem cell-like memory CD4+ cells were sorted by CD45RO/CCR7/CD25/CD127/CD95/CD27. A few counts support this clone.

The chain has TRBV6-6 and TRBJ2-2, with D perhaps TRBD2 (7 bases). Sequencing input: naive CD4+ T cells from blood. This TCR was recovered from a woman under 30 in good health. CDR3 loop: CASKPAGQNTGELFF. The CDR3 coding sequence is TGTGCCAGCAAACCAGCGGGACAGAACACCGGGGAGCTGTTTTTT.